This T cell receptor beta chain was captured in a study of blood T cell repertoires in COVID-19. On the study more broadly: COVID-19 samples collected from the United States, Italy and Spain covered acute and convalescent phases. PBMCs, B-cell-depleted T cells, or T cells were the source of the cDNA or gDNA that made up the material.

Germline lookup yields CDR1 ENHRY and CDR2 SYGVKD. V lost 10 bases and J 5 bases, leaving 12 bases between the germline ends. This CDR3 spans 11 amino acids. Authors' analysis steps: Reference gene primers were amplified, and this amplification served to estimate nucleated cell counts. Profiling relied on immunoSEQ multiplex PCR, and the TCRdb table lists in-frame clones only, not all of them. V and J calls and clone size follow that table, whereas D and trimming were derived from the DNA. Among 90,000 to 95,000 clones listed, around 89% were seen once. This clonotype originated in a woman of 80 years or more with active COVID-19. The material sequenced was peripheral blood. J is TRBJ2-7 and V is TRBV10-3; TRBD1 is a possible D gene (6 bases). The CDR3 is CATSTGNEQYF. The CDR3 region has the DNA TGTGCCACTTCCACAGGGAACGAGCAGTACTTC.